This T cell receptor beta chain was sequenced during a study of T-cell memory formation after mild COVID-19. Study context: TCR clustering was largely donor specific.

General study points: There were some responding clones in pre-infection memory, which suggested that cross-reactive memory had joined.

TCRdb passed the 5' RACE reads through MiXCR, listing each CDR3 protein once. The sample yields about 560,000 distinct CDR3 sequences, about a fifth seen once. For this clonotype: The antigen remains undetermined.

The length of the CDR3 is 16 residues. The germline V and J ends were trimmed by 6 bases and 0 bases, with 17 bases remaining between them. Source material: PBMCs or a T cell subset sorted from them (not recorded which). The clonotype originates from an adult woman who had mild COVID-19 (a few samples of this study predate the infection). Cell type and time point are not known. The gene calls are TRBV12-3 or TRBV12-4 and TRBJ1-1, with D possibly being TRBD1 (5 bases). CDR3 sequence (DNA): TGTGCCAGCAGCCCCTCCCCGGGACGTATGAACACTGAAGCTTTCTTT. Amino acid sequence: CASSPSPGRMNTEAFF.